The source of this T cell receptor beta chain is a study of blood T cells in healthy people across ages. Findings and limits, study-wide: A conclusive naive versus antigen-experienced comparison was prevented by the unsorted PBMCs. CMV infection status of these donors was not known.

This CDR3 is 16 amino acids long. Germline loops: CDR1 SEHNR, CDR2 FQNEAQ (reference sequence). With 5 bases clipped from V and 4 bases from J, the junction kept 9 bases outside the gene matches. Worth noting for this clonotype: As yet, its antigen is unknown.

A sample-barcoded 5' primer and a J-beta primer mix were used in a second PCR of roughly 7 to 12 cycles. TCRdb independently ran MiXCR on the 5' RACE reads; one entry per CDR3 protein. The data show about 1.1 million distinct CDR3 sequences, more than 30% seen once. Sequenced sample: blood. The clonotype originates from a man younger than 35 in good health. The chain has TRBV7-9 and TRBJ2-2; 8 nucleotides align to TRBD1. CDR3 DNA sequence: TGTGCCAGCAGCGGAGACAGGGGAGGTGGCACCGGGGAGCTGTTTTTT. Its protein is CASSGDRGGGTGELFF.